Listed here are 19 T cell receptor beta chains from one sample, sequenced in a study of shared T cell receptors in the human thymus. The repertoire was sequenced with immunoSEQ multiplex PCR; TCRdb's copy has only in-frame clones and lacks some. In the table there are under 850,000 clones, over 75% of which are singletons. The same data also contributed to another study, on human thymus T cells.

Sample: thymocytes. These receptor sequences come from a boy under two years old with a congenital heart defect.

V gene TRBV11-3 combines with J gene TRBJ1-1; 8 nucleotides agree with TRBD1. CDR1 and CDR2 from the germline V gene are SGHNT and YENEEA. The CDR3 extends over 19 amino acids. Unmatched junction bases numbered 21, after V lost 5 bases and J lost 4 bases. As DNA, the CDR3 is TGTGCCAGCAGCAAAACCCCGGGACAGGCCTCCCTAAAGGGCACTGAAGCTTTCTTT. Amino acids: CASSKTPGQASLKGTEAFF.

This chain uses TRBV11-3 with TRBJ2-5; TRBD2 agrees at 8 bases. Trimming took 3 bases from V and 2 from J; bases not matched to a gene: 5. Germline CDR1 SGHNT, CDR2 YENEEA. The CDR3 runs to 15 residues. In nucleotides, the CDR3 is TGTGCCAGCAGCTTCCCCCAGCGGGAGCAAGAGACCCAGTACTTC. Protein: CASSFPQREQETQYF.

The chain carries TRBV6-1 and TRBJ2-1; a weak D match, TRBD2 (6 bases). CDR1 and CDR2 (germline): MNHNS, SASEGT. V lost 0 bases, J lost 8 bases, and 17 bases lay in between. This CDR3 region has 16 residues. CDR3 in DNA: TGTGCCAGCAGTGAAGCAGGAGGGCGGACGAGCGATGAGCAGTTCTTC. Translation: CASSEAGGRTSDEQFF.

This rearrangement joins TRBV6-1 to TRBJ2-7; 8 nucleotides align to TRBD2. V was clipped by 4 bases and J by 3 bases; unmatched bases: 17. In germline, CDR1 is MNHNS, CDR2 SASEGT. The CDR3 totals 18 residues. The CDR3 reads CASSAELADPQVGYEQYF. CDR3 nucleotide sequence: TGTGCCAGCAGTGCCGAACTAGCGGACCCGCAGGTGGGCTACGAGCAGTACTTC.

The chain combines TRBV4-2 with TRBJ2-7, with 14 nucleotides matching TRBD2. The CDR3 totals 22 residues. V shed 1 base, J shed 0 bases, and the junction held 17 bases outside the gene matches. The germline V gene has CDR1 LGHNA and CDR2 YNFKEQ. Written as DNA, the CDR3 is TGTGCCAGCAGCCAAGTGAACCGCACGGGACTAGCGGGAGTTGATCCCTCCTACGAGCAGTACTTC. This encodes CASSQVNRTGLAGVDPSYEQYF.

The chain has TRBV4-1 and TRBJ2-1; TRBD2 matches at 8 bases. Trimming cost V 4 bases and J 10 bases; bases outside gene matches: 15. The CDR3 has 16 residues. Germline assignment: CDR1 MGHRA and CDR2 YSYEKL. CDR3 residues: CASSLQARYSGDEQFF. Written as DNA, the CDR3 is TGCGCCAGCAGCCTACAAGCCAGATATAGCGGGGACGAGCAGTTCTTC.

The chain combines TRBV11-3 with TRBJ2-1; tentatively, D is TRBD2 (5 bases). Deletions cut 5 bases from V and 9 bases from J, with 20 bases between. CDR3 length equals 15 residues. Per the germline V gene, CDR1 is SGHNT and CDR2 is YENEEA. CDR3 DNA sequence: TGTGCCAGCAGCCCGCCCCTGTTTGGAGGTGGTGAGCAGTTCTTC. Residues: CASSPPLFGGGEQFF.

The chain joins TRBV7-8 to TRBJ2-7, with TRBD1 matching 8 bases. The CDR3 covers 16 residues. Germline loops: CDR1 SGHVS, CDR2 FQNEAQ. V shed 5 bases, J shed 0 bases, and the junction held 9 bases outside the gene matches. CDR3 in amino acids: CASSQGAAESSYEQYF. The CDR3 nucleotides are TGTGCCAGCAGCCAGGGGGCTGCGGAGAGCTCCTACGAGCAGTACTTC.

V is TRBV6-4 and J is TRBJ2-3; TRBD2 aligns across 8 bases. The CDR3 runs 18 residues. J lost 2 bases, V lost 6 bases, and 16 bases had no gene match. The germline gives CDR1 MRHNA, CDR2 SNTAGT. The chain's CDR3 is CASSQPREGLMATDTQYF. Here the CDR3 DNA reads TGTGCCAGCAGCCAGCCTCGGGAGGGCCTGATGGCCACAGATACGCAGTATTTT.

The chain couples TRBV18 to TRBJ1-2; no firm D call. The length of the CDR3 is 13 residues. Germline CDR1 reads KGHSH; CDR2 reads LQKENI. V dropped 3 bases and J dropped 4 bases, with 9 bases sitting between them. CDR3 residues: CASSPEDPYGYTF. The CDR3 coding sequence is TGTGCCAGCTCACCCGAGGATCCCTATGGCTACACCTTC.

The chain has TRBV6-5 and TRBJ2-1, with a tentative D call TRBD2 (5 bases). Looked up from germline, CDR1 is MNHEY and CDR2 is SVGAGI. Trimming shortened V by 0 bases and J by 6 bases, and 12 bases separated the two germline ends. The CDR3 consists of 15 residues. As DNA, the CDR3 is TGTGCCAGCAGTTACTCGCCCGGTGCGGGCAATGAGCAGTTCTTC. Protein sequence: CASSYSPGAGNEQFF.

The chain joins TRBV27 to TRBJ2-3; D is ambiguous. Germline V lookup: CDR1 MNHEY, CDR2 SMNVEV (reference sequence). Trimming cost V 2 bases and J 0 bases, with 9 bases left between them. This CDR3 has 15 amino acids. The CDR3 nucleotides are TGTGCCAGCAGTTTACTTGCTATTAGCACAGATACGCAGTATTTT. It is translated as CASSLLAISTDTQYF.

V gene TRBV5-1 combines with J gene TRBJ1-2; D gene unclear. V gave up 5 bases and J gave up 7 bases, with 18 bases separating them. Germline CDR1 reads SGHRS; CDR2 reads YFSETQ. The CDR3 totals 14 residues. The CDR3 loop reads CASREASRDCGYTF. CDR3 nucleotide sequence: TGCGCCAGCAGGGAGGCCTCAAGGGATTGTGGCTACACCTTC.

This chain joins TRBV19 and TRBJ2-1, with a possible D match to TRBD2 (6 bases). Trimming took 11 bases from V and 4 from J, leaving 21 bases between them. The CDR3 covers 15 residues. Germline CDR1 LNHDA, CDR2 SQIVND (reference sequence). The CDR3 region is CASSPAGGDYNEQFF. The CDR3, as DNA: TGTGCCTCTTCACCGGCAGGAGGGGATTACAATGAGCAGTTCTTC.

This clone was picked up one time. The chain employs TRBV10-3 and TRBJ1-1, with 11 bases identical to TRBD1. The CDR3 sequence is 15 residues long. CDR1 ENHRY and CDR2 SYGVKD come from the germline V gene. Trimming took 2 bases from V and 1 from J; bases not matched to a gene: 0. CDR3 nucleotide sequence: TGTGCCATCAGTGAGGGACAGGGGGCGAACACTGAAGCTTTCTTT. This gives the protein CAISEGQGANTEAFF.

The rearrangement uses TRBV7-2 and TRBJ2-3, with TRBD2 matching over 9 bases. The germline V gene has CDR1 SGHTA and CDR2 FQGNSA. The trim removed 1 base at V and 0 bases at J, leaving 2 bases unmatched. The CDR3 extends over 16 amino acids. CDR3 DNA: TGTGCCAGCAGCTTAGATACTAGCGGGAGCACAGATACGCAGTATTTT. Translated: CASSLDTSGSTDTQYF.

The chain recombines TRBV5-1 with TRBJ2-1; 8 nucleotides line up with TRBD1. CDR3 length: 13 amino acids. Germline V gene data show CDR1 as SGHRS and CDR2 as YFSETQ. V shed 5 bases, J shed 6 bases, and the junction held 4 bases outside the gene matches. The CDR3 DNA is TGCGCCAGCAGTCCAGACAGGGGCAATGAGCAGTTCTTC. This translates into CASSPDRGNEQFF.

The chain employs TRBV7-8 and TRBJ2-7; a weak D match, TRBD2 (6 bases). This CDR3 region has 15 residues. Per the germline V gene, CDR1 is SGHVS and CDR2 is FQNEAQ. V lost 5 bases, J lost 2 bases, and 16 bases lay in between. The CDR3 sequence is CASSLEGPGPYEQYF. The CDR3 coding sequence is TGTGCCAGCAGCCTGGAGGGACCCGGACCCTACGAGCAGTACTTC.

V usage is TRBV7-8 and J usage is TRBJ2-4; TRBD2 agrees at 8 bases. The CDR3 is 15 amino acids. CDR1 SGHVS and CDR2 FQNEAQ come from the germline V gene. V was clipped by 5 bases and J by 0 bases; unmatched bases: 3. For the CDR3, the DNA is TGTGCCAGCAGCCCTAGCGGGCGAGCCAAAAACATTCAGTACTTC. Translation: CASSPSGRAKNIQYF.